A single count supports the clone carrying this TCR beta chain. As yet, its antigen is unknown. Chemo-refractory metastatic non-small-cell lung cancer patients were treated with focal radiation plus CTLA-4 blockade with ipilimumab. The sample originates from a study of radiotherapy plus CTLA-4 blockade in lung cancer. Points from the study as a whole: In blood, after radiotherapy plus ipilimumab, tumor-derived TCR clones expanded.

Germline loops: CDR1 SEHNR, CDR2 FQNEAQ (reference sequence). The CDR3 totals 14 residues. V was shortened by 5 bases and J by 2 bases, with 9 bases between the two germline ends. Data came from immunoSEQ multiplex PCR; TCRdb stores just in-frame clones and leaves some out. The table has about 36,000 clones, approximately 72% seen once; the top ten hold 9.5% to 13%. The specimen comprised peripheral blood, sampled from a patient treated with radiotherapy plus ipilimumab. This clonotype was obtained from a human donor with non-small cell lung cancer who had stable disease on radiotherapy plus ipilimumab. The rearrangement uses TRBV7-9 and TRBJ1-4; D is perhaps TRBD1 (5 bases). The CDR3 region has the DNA TGTGCCAGCAGCCCAGGGTCGACTAATGAAAAACTGTTTTTT. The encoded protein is CASSPGSTNEKLFF.